These 23 T cell receptor beta chains share one sample of origin, sequenced in a study of blood T cell repertoires in COVID-19. This table comes from immunoSEQ multiplex PCR, and its TCRdb copy is limited to in-frame clones, with some not included. Of roughly 200,000 clones listed, 85% to 90% are singletons. Sequenced sample: peripheral blood. The origin of the receptors is a man between 18 and 29 years old with active or convalescent COVID-19.

The CDR3 DNA reads as TGTGCCAGCAGCCTATTTCCACAGGGACAGCCCCAGCATTTT. This gives the protein CASSLFPQGQPQHF. The chain employs TRBV28 and TRBJ1-5, with a tentative D call TRBD1 (6 bases). The CDR3 has 14 residues. Germline lookup yields CDR1 MDHEN and CDR2 SYDVKM. The germline V and J ends were trimmed by 6 bases and 7 bases, with 16 bases remaining between them.

This chain joins TRBV28 and TRBJ2-7; 8 bases are shared with TRBD1. In germline, CDR1 is MDHEN, CDR2 SYDVKM. This CDR3 comprises 13 residues. V gave up 4 bases and J gave up 3 bases; unmatched junction bases: 2. In DNA, the CDR3 is TGTGCCAGCAGTTGGACAGGGATCTACGAGCAGTACTTC. Its protein is CASSWTGIYEQYF.

J is TRBJ1-2 and V is TRBV9; 9 bases align to TRBD1. The CDR3 sequence is 14 residues long. In germline, CDR1 is SGDLS, CDR2 YYNGEE. After removal of 3 bases from V and 2 bases from J, the junction contained 2 bases not matched to a gene. The CDR3: CASSGGTGNYGYTF. DNA of the CDR3: TGTGCCAGCAGCGGCGGGACAGGGAACTATGGCTACACCTTC.

On this clone: One junction end does not reproduce the germline sequence, and a read error may be involved. This chain links TRBV3-1 (or the pseudogene TRBV3-2) with TRBJ2-1, with TRBD1 identical over 10 bases. CDR3 length equals 15 residues. Germline CDR1 and CDR2: LGHDT and YNNKEL (reference sequence). DNA of the CDR3: TGTGCCAGCGGCCACGGACAGGGGGTATACAATGAGCAGTTCTTC. Protein: CASGHGQGVYNEQFF.

The V and J genes are TRBV7-9 and TRBJ2-3, with 13 positions matching TRBD2. V was clipped by 5 bases and J by 9 bases; unmatched bases: 20. Looked up from germline, CDR1 is SEHNR and CDR2 is FQNEAQ (reference sequence). CDR3 length: 19 amino acids. The CDR3 spells CASSPRPGLAGRLVHTQYF. The CDR3 DNA follows: TGTGCCAGCAGCCCCCGTCCGGGACTAGCGGGACGGTTGGTTCACACGCAGTATTTT.

The CDR3 loop is CASSLAGSGNTGELFF. The CDR3 DNA is TGTGCCAGCAGTCTAGCGGGCTCGGGTAACACCGGGGAGCTGTTTTTT. The chain uses TRBV28 and TRBJ2-2, with TRBD2 matching 8 bases. Trimming cost V 5 bases and J 2 bases; bases outside gene matches: 7. Per the germline V gene, CDR1 is MDHEN and CDR2 is SYDVKM. The CDR3 has 16 amino acids.

The chain carries TRBV5-1 and TRBJ2-1, with TRBD2 matching 10 bases. CDR1 is SGHRS and CDR2 is YFSETQ in the germline V gene. Trimming removed 4 bases from V and 1 base from J; junction bases left unmatched: 2. The CDR3 runs to 15 residues. DNA of the CDR3: TGCGCCAGCAGCGAGCGGGGGGGATCCTACAATGAGCAGTTCTTC. Protein: CASSERGGSYNEQFF.

The V gene is TRBV4-2, the J gene TRBJ2-2, with 8 nucleotides matching TRBD2. Germline trimming cut 4 bases from V and 4 bases from J; bases unmatched to any gene: 14. This CDR3 has 18 residues. CDR1 is LGHNA, CDR2 YNFKEQ, per germline. Written as DNA, the CDR3 is TGTGCCAGCAGCCCCAAGATAGCAGGCGGGAGGAGCACCGGGGAGCTGTTTTTT. Translation gives CASSPKIAGGRSTGELFF.

The rearrangement joins TRBV28 to TRBJ1-3; D not resolved. CDR3 size: 15 residues. Germline loops: CDR1 MDHEN, CDR2 SYDVKM. The V and J ends lost 3 bases and 6 bases respectively, with 15 bases between them. The CDR3 DNA is TGTGCCAGCAGTTTTCTTCGAGGCTACGAAAACACCATATATTTT. Protein sequence: CASSFLRGYENTIYF.

The chain uses TRBV27 and TRBJ2-7; TRBD1 aligns across 9 bases. CDR1 and CDR2 (germline): MNHEY, SMNVEV (reference sequence). The V segment lost 3 bases and the J segment 3 bases; nucleotides outside the gene matches: 3. The CDR3 has 14 amino acids. CDR3 residues: CASSLSTGGYEQYF. DNA for the CDR3: TGTGCCAGCAGTTTGTCGACAGGGGGCTACGAGCAGTACTTC.

This chain joins TRBV5-1 and TRBJ2-1; 7 positions match TRBD2. The germline V gene encodes CDR1 SGHRS and CDR2 YFSETQ. V was pared by 1 base and J by 7 bases, with 11 bases of the junction left unmatched. This CDR3 has 16 residues. The CDR3 reads CASSLREPTAGNEQFF. The CDR3 region has the DNA TGCGCCAGCAGCTTGAGGGAGCCCACAGCGGGGAATGAGCAGTTCTTC.

V usage is TRBV28 and J usage is TRBJ2-7; possible D gene TRBD2, 5 bases. CDR3 length: 15 amino acids. V lost 2 bases and J 3 bases, leaving 14 bases between the germline ends. Per the germline V gene, CDR1 is MDHEN and CDR2 is SYDVKM. This CDR3 is CASSLIAGASYEQYF. CDR3 DNA sequence: TGTGCCAGCAGTTTAATCGCGGGTGCGAGCTACGAGCAGTACTTC.

This chain links TRBV12-3 or TRBV12-4 with TRBJ1-1; no clear D. V was shortened by 3 bases and J by 3 bases, with 5 bases between the two germline ends. The CDR3 consists of 12 residues. The CDR3 DNA sequence: TGTGCCAGCAGTTTGGGCCACACTGAAGCTTTCTTT. Translating it yields CASSLGHTEAFF.

CDR3 amino acids: CASSYEGLYGYTF. CDR3 bases: TGTGCCAGCAGTTACGAGGGCCTCTATGGCTACACCTTC. V and J are TRBV6-5 and TRBJ1-2; D not certain. CDR1 MNHEY and CDR2 SVGAGI come from the germline V gene. CDR3 length: 13 amino acids. V shed 2 bases and J shed 4 bases, with 8 bases lying between them.

The V and J genes are TRBV5-1 and TRBJ2-3; D uncertain. This CDR3 is 12 amino acids long. Per germline, CDR1 SGHRS and CDR2 YFSETQ. Trimming pared 4 bases from V and 4 bases from J, leaving 7 bases between. DNA of the CDR3: TGCGCCAGCAGCGGCACCTCAGATACGCAGTATTTT. This translates into CASSGTSDTQYF.

The V call is TRBV3-1 (or the pseudogene TRBV3-2), the J call TRBJ2-3; 8 bases line up with TRBD2. The CDR3 extends over 17 amino acids. Germline CDR1 is LGHDT and CDR2 is YNNKEL (reference sequence). Unmatched junction bases numbered 12, after V lost 1 base and J lost 6 bases. The CDR3 spells CASSQGFGAGGPDTQYF. As DNA, the CDR3 is TGTGCCAGCAGCCAAGGGTTTGGGGCGGGAGGACCGGATACGCAGTATTTT.

This sequence joins TRBV7-9 and TRBJ1-6; 9 nucleotides line up with TRBD1. The CDR3 sequence is 17 residues long. Germline CDR1 is SEHNR and CDR2 is FQNEAQ (reference sequence). V gave up 1 base and J gave up 5 bases; unmatched junction bases: 6. The CDR3 DNA reads as TGTGCCAGCAGCTTAGGAGGGACAGGGTTGAATAATTCACCCCTCCACTTT. It encodes CASSLGGTGLNNSPLHF.

Written as DNA, the CDR3 is TGTGCCAGCGGGGACAGGTCGGGCGATACGCAGTATTTT. It is translated as CASGDRSGDTQYF. The chain joins TRBV7-2 to TRBJ2-3; 8 bases are a match to TRBD1. Germline V lookup: CDR1 SGHTA, CDR2 FQGNSA. This CDR3 is 13 amino acids long. After removal of 8 bases from V and 6 bases from J, the junction contained 7 bases not matched to a gene.

The chain joins TRBV28 to TRBJ2-7; 9 positions agree with TRBD1. Germline V gene data show CDR1 as MDHEN and CDR2 as SYDVKM. This CDR3 has 14 amino acids. V lost 6 bases and J lost 4; bases outside the gene matches: 7. CDR3 residues: CASRKTGGGYEQYF. CDR3 nucleotide sequence: TGTGCCAGCAGGAAGACAGGGGGAGGTTACGAGCAGTACTTC.

CDR3 residues: CASTKLSSGNNSPLHF. CDR3 sequence (DNA): TGTGCCAGCACCAAGCTTAGTTCGGGGAATAATTCACCCCTCCACTTT. This rearrangement joins TRBV7-8 to TRBJ1-6; D gene uncertain. The germline gives CDR1 SGHVS, CDR2 FQNEAQ. The CDR3 loop spans 16 amino acids. With 7 bases removed from V and 5 bases from J, the gap between germline ends came to 18 bases.

This chain connects TRBV11-2 to TRBJ2-5, with a possible D match to TRBD1 (6 bases). This CDR3 is 13 amino acids long. The germline V and J ends were trimmed by 5 bases and 3 bases, with 10 bases remaining between them. The germline V gene encodes CDR1 SGHAT and CDR2 FQNNGV. The CDR3 sequence: CASSPDRKETQYF. The CDR3 bases are TGTGCCAGCAGCCCGGACAGAAAAGAGACCCAGTACTTC.

This chain connects TRBV4-1 to TRBJ2-1; TRBD2 aligns across 12 bases. The CDR3 covers 16 residues. The J segment lost 8 bases and the V segment lost 4 bases, leaving 9 bases of the junction unmatched. Germline assignment: CDR1 MGHRA and CDR2 YSYEKL. DNA of the CDR3: TGCGCCAGCAGCCCCATTCTAGCGGGAGGGCCGGATGAGCAGTTCTTC. Protein: CASSPILAGGPDEQFF.

CDR3 DNA sequence: TGCAGTGCTAGTATCCCGGGGGAGAACACTGAAGCTTTCTTT. This codes for CSASIPGENTEAFF. V and J are TRBV20-1 and TRBJ1-1; possible D gene TRBD1, 5 bases. The CDR3 extends over 14 amino acids. Germline V lookup: CDR1 DFQATT, CDR2 SNEGSKA (reference sequence). V dropped 3 bases and J dropped 1 base, with 12 bases sitting between them.